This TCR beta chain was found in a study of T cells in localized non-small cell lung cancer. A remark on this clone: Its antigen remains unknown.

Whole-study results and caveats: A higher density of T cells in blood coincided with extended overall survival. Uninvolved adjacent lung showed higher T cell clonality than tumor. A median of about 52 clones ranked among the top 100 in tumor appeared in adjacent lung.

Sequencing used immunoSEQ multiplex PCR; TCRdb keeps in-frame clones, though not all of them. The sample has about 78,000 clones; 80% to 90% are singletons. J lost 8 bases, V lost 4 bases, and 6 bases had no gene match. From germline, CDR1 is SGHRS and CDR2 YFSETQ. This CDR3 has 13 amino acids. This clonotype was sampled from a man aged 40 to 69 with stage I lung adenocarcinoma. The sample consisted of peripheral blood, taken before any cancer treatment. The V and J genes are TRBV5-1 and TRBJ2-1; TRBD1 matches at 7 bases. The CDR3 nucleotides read TGCGCCAGCAGCAGACAGGGATCCGATGAGCAGTTCTTC. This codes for CASSRQGSDEQFF.